This T cell receptor beta chain was retrieved from a study of blood T cell repertoires in COVID-19. The data were produced by immunoSEQ multiplex PCR, yet TCRdb's version contains in-frame clones alone and is incomplete. The table lists 350,000 to 400,000 clones, 88% of them singletons. The recovered donors of Cohort 3 showed two negative PCRs, clearance, or symptom resolution. Trimming took 6 bases from V and 4 from J; bases not matched to a gene: 10. The CDR3 is made up of 16 amino acids. In germline, CDR1 is MNHNY, CDR2 SVGAGI (reference sequence). The chain combines TRBV6-6 with TRBJ2-7; 12 bases agree with TRBD1. The sequence was collected from a woman aged 18-29 years who had recovered from COVID-19. Sequences were obtained from PBMCs or T cells enriched from blood (not recorded which). The CDR3 loop is CASSLGQGALRYEQYF. The CDR3 bases are TGTGCCAGCAGCCTGGGACAGGGGGCGCTTCGGTACGAGCAGTACTTC.